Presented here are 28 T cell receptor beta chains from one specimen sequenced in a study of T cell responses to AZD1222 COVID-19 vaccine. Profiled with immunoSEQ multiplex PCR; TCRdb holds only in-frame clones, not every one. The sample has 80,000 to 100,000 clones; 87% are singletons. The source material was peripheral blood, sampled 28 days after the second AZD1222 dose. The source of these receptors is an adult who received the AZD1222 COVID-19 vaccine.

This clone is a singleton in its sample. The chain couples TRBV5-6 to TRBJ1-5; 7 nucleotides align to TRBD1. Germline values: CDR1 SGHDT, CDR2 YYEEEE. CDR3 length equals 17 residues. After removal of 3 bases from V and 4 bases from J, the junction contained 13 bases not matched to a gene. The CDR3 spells CASSSLGQEGANQPQHF. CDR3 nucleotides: TGTGCCAGCAGCTCCCTTGGACAGGAGGGTGCTAATCAGCCCCAGCATTTT.

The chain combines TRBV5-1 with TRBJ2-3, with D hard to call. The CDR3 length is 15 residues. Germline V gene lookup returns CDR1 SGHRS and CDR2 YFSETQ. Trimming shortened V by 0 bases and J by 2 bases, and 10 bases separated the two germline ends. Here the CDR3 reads CASSLGLQITDTQYF. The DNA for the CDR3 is TGCGCCAGCAGCTTGGGACTTCAGATCACAGATACGCAGTATTTT.

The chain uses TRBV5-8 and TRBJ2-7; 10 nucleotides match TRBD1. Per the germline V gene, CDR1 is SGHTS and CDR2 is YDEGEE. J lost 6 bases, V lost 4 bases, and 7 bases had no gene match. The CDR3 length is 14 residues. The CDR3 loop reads CASSEDRGFGEQYF. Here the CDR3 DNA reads TGTGCCAGCAGCGAGGACAGGGGGTTTGGCGAGCAGTACTTC.

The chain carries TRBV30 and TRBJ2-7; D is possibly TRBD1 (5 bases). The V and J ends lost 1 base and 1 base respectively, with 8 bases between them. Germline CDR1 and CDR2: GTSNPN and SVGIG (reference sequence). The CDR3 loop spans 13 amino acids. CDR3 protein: CAWSDDRSYEQYF. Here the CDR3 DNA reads TGTGCCTGGAGTGATGACAGATCCTACGAGCAGTACTTC.

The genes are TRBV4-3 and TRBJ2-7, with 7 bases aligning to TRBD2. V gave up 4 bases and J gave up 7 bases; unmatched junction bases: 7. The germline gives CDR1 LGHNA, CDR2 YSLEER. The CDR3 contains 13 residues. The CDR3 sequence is CASSRARRGEQYF. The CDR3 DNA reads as TGCGCCAGCAGCCGCGCTCGGCGGGGGGAGCAGTACTTC.

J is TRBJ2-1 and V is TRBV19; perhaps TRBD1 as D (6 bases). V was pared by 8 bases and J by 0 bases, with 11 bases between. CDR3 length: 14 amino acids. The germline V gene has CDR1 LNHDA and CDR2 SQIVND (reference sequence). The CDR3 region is CASAGEPSYNEQFF. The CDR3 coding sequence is TGTGCCAGTGCAGGGGAACCCTCCTACAATGAGCAGTTCTTC.

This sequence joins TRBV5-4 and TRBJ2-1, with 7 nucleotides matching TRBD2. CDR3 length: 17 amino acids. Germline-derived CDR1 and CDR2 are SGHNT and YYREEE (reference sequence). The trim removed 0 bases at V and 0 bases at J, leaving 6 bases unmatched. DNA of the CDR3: TGTGCCAGCAGCTTGGGGCTAGCGGCCGGCTCCTACAATGAGCAGTTCTTC. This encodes CASSLGLAAGSYNEQFF.

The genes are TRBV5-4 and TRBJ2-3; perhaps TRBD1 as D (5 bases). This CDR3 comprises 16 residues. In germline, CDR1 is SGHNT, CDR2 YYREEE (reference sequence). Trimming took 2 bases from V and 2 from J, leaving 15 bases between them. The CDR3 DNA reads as TGTGCCAGCAGCTTAGGGGCCGCCAGGGCCACAGATACGCAGTATTTT. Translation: CASSLGAARATDTQYF.

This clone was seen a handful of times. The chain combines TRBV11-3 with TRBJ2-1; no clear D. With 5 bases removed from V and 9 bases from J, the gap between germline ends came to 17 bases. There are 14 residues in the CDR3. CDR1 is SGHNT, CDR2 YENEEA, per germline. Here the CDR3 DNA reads TGTGCCAGCAGCAATCGCAACAAGCGTAGTGAGCAGTTCTTC. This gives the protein CASSNRNKRSEQFF.

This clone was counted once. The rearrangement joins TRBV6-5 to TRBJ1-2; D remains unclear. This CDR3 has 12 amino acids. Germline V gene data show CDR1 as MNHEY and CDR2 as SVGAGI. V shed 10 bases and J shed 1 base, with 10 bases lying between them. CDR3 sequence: CATERGNYGYTF. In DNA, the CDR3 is TGTGCCACCGAACGGGGTAACTATGGCTACACCTTC.

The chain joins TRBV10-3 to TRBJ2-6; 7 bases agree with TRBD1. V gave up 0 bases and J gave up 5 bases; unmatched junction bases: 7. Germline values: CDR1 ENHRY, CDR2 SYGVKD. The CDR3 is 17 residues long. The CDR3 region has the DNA TGTGCCATCAGTGAGTCGACAGGGTCAAACTGGGCCAACGTCCTGACTTTC. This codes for CAISESTGSNWANVLTF.

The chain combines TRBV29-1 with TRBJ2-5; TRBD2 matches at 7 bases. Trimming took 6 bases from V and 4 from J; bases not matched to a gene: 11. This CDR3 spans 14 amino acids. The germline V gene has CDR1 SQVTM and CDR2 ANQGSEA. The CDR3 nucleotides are TGCAGCGTAGCCGGGACTAACTCACGAGAGACCCAGTACTTC. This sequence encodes CSVAGTNSRETQYF.

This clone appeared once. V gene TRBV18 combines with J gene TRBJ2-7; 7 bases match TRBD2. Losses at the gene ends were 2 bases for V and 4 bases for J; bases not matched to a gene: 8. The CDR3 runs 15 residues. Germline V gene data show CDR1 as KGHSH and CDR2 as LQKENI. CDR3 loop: CASSPEGGGEYEQYF. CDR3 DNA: TGTGCCAGCTCACCAGAAGGCGGGGGAGAGTACGAGCAGTACTTC.

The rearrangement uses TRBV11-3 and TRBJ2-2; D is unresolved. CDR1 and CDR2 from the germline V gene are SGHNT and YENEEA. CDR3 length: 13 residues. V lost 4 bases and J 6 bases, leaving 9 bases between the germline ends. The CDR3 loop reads CASSSEWPGELFF. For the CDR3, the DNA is TGTGCCAGCAGCTCAGAATGGCCCGGGGAGCTGTTTTTT.

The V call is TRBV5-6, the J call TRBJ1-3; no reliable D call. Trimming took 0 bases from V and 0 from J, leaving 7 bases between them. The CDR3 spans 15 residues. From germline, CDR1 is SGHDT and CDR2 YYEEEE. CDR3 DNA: TGTGCCAGCAGCTTGGGTGGCAACTCTGGAAACACCATATATTTT. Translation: CASSLGGNSGNTIYF.

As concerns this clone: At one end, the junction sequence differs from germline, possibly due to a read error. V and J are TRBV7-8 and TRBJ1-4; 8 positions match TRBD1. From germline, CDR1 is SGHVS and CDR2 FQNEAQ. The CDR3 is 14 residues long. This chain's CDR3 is CASSVAWTGEKLFF. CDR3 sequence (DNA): TGTGCCAGCAGCGTAGCCTGGACAGGGGAAAAACTGTTTTTT.

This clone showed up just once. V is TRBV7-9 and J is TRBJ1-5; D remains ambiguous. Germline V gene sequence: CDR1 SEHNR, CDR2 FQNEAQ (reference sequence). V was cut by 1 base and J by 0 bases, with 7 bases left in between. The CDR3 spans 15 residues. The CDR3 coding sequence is TGTGCCAGCAGCTTAGGAGCCACTAGCAATCAGCCCCAGCATTTT. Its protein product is CASSLGATSNQPQHF.

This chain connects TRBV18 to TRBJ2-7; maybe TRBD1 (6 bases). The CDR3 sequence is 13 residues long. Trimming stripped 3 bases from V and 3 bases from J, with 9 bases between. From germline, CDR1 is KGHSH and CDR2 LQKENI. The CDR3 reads CASSPPGDYEQYF. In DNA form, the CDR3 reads TGTGCCAGCTCACCTCCAGGGGACTACGAGCAGTACTTC. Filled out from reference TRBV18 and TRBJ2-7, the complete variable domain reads NAGVMQNPRHLVRRRGQEARLRCSPMKGHSHVYWYRQLPEEGLKFMVYLQKENIIDESGMPKERFSAEFPKEGPSILRIQQVVRGDSAAYFCASSPPGDYEQYFGPGTRLTVT.

CDR3 residues: CASSTPGGVEKLFF. The CDR3 nucleotides are TGTGCCAGCAGCACTCCAGGGGGCGTTGAAAAACTGTTTTTT. This sequence joins TRBV28 and TRBJ1-4, with TRBD1 identical over 8 bases. V was clipped by 6 bases and J by 7 bases; unmatched bases: 7. The germline gives CDR1 MDHEN, CDR2 SYDVKM. This CDR3 has 14 amino acids.

The chain's CDR3 is CASSPRVGGTEAFF. CDR3 nucleotides: TGTGCCAGTAGTCCCCGGGTCGGTGGGACTGAAGCTTTCTTT. The chain joins TRBV19 to TRBJ1-1; D is unclear. Germline V gene lookup returns CDR1 LNHDA and CDR2 SQIVND (reference sequence). Trimming cost V 5 bases and J 5 bases, with 15 bases left between them. The CDR3 runs 14 residues.

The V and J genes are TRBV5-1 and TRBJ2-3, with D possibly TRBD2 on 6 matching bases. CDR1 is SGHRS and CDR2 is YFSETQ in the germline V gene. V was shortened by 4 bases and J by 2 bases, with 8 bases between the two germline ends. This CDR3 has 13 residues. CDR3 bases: TGCGCCAGCAGCCGGGACTTCACAGATACGCAGTATTTT. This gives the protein CASSRDFTDTQYF.

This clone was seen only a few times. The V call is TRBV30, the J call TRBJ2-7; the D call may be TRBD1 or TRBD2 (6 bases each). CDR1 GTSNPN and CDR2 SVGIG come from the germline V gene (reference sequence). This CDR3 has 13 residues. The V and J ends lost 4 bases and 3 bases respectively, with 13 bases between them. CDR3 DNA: TGTGCCTGGAATGTAGGGGGGCACTACGAGCAGTACTTC. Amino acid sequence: CAWNVGGHYEQYF.

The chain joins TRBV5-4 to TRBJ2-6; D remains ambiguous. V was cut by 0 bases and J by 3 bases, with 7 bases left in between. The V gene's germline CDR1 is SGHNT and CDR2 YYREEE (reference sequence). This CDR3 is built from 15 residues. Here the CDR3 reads CASSLGADGANVLTF. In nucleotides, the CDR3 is TGTGCCAGCAGCTTGGGGGCGGATGGGGCCAACGTCCTGACTTTC.

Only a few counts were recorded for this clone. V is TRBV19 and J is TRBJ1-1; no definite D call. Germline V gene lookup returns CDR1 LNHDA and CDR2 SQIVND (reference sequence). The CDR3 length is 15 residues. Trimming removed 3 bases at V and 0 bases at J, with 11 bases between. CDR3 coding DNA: TGTGCCAGTAGTATTGTGGGCCTCATGAACACTGAAGCTTTCTTT. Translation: CASSIVGLMNTEAFF. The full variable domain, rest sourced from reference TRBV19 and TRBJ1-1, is DGGITQSPKYLFRKEGQNVTLSCEQNLNHDAMYWYRQDPGQGLRLIYYSQIVNDFQKGDIAEGYSVSREKKESFPLTVTSAQKNPTAFYLCASSIVGLMNTEAFFGQGTRLTVV.

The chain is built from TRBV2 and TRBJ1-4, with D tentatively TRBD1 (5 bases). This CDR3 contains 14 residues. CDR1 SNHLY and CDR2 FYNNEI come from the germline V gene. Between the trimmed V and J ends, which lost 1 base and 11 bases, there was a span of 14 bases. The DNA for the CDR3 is TGTGCCAGCAGTGAAGGTTCAGGGATCGAGAAACTGTTTTTT. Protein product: CASSEGSGIEKLFF.

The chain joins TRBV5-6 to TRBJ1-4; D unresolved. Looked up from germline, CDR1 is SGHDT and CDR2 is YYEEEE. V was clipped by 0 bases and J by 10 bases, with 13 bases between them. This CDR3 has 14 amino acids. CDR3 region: CASSLGSAPGKLFF. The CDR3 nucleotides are TGTGCCAGCAGCTTGGGGTCAGCTCCAGGAAAACTGTTTTTT.

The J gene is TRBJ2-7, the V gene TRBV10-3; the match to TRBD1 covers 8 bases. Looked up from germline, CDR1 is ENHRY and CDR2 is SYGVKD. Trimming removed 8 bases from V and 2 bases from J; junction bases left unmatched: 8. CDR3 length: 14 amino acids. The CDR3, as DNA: TGTGCCATCGGCCCAGGACAGGGAACCTACGAGCAGTACTTC. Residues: CAIGPGQGTYEQYF.

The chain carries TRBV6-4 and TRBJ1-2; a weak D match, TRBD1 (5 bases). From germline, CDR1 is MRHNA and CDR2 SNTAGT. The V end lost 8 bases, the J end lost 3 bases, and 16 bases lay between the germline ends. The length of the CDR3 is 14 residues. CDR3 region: CASRMTGADYGYTF. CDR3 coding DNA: TGTGCCAGCCGAATGACCGGGGCGGACTATGGCTACACCTTC.